This T cell receptor (beta chain) is drawn from a study of cytomegalovirus exposure and HLA in healthy donors. A note on this clone: Its target is unknown.

Primers for the PCR totalled 60 Vbeta and 13 Jbeta. Original handling: Per a later analysis, the number of unique TCR beta chains was approximately 73 million, of which about 11 million were shared. Here immunoSEQ multiplex PCR was the method, and the copy in TCRdb shows in-frame clones only, minus some. V, J and clone size are those of that table, while D and trimming were read from the DNA. The sample lists 55,000 to 70,000 clones; about 69% were seen once. The donors gave bone marrow, and they were healthy. Whole-study results and caveats: Over 150 TCR beta chains were listed as cytomegalovirus-associated. Other equally common chains were less clonally expanded than HLA-associated TCR beta chains, a later analysis showed.

With V trimmed by 6 bases and J by 6 bases, 15 bases remained unmatched. Germline lookup yields CDR1 LNHDA and CDR2 SQIVND (reference sequence). CDR3 length: 17 amino acids. This chain connects TRBV19 to TRBJ1-5; 9 bases line up with TRBD1. This receptor was obtained from a woman under 40 in good health and CMV-seronegative. The specimen was PBMCs. This chain's CDR3 is CASSSGQGEIFGQPQHF. The CDR3 region has the DNA TGTGCCAGTAGCTCGGGACAGGGAGAGATATTTGGTCAGCCCCAGCATTTT.